The entry below gives a single TCR beta chain sequence along with its context. What it binds is not known. This specimen comes from a study of vaccination effects on CD4 cells after COVID-19. The repertoire was sequenced with immunoSEQ multiplex PCR; TCRdb's copy has only in-frame clones and lacks some. The sample has 41,000 or so clones; around 70% are singletons. Before sequencing took place, the ViraFEST assay used viral peptide pools to expand antigen-specific CD4+ T cells. An approximately 10-day culture period preceded the isolation of CD4+ T cells. In the vaccine recipients, nucleocapsid antibodies were negative and there was no prior SARS-CoV-2 infection. CDR3 length: 17 amino acids. V lost 2 bases and J lost 3, with 16 bases in between.

Sequencing used CD4+ T cells from PBMCs cultured with HCoV-OC43 spike peptides, obtained before COVID-19 vaccination. Subset described: HCoV-OC43 spike overlapping peptide pool stimulation. The chain links TRBV23-1 to TRBJ2-2; TRBD2 might be the D (6 bases). TRBV23-1 is given ORF status, its function remaining uncertain. This TCR derives from a human donor who received a COVID-19 vaccine. CDR3 loop: CASSQPQRRDHTGELFF. In DNA form, the CDR3 reads TGCGCCAGCAGTCAACCCCAACGGCGGGACCACACCGGGGAGCTGTTTTTT.